This T cell receptor (beta chain) was sequenced during a study of a mutant IDH1 vaccine in newly diagnosed glioma. About the research overall: The start of vaccination came 4-6 weeks after radiotherapy alone, or with temozolomide cycles. Previous treatment comprised radiotherapy, temozolomide, or both, mostly both.

Time point reported: week 23, last vaccination. The content of each vaccine dose was 300 ug of mutant IDH1 20-mer peptide, and topical imiquimod accompanied it. Clones were sequenced by immunoSEQ multiplex PCR, and TCRdb holds only the in-frame ones, with some missing. In the table there are 9,000 to 13,000 clones, 70% to 90% of which are singletons. About this clone: Its antigen is undetermined.

Notes on the study in general: Induction of immune responses by the vaccine occurred in more than 85% of patients. Pseudoprogression apparently tracked independently of changes in top peripheral T cell clonotypes.

The sample here was PBMCs, taken from a glioma patient whose treatment included an IDH1 peptide vaccine. The receptor was isolated from a woman aged 35 to 49 with glioma. Some clones in this sample may be carry-over from other donors' samples.

The CDR3, as DNA: TGCAGCGTTGGAGAGGGCTCCTACGAGCAGTACTTC. The encoded protein is CSVGEGSYEQYF. The rearrangement joins TRBV29-1 to TRBJ2-7, with D possibly being TRBD2 (5 bases). Trimming pared 4 bases from V and 0 bases from J, leaving 7 bases between. Germline loops: CDR1 SQVTM, CDR2 ANQGSEA. CDR3 size: 12 residues.